The source of this T cell receptor (beta chain) is a study of shared clonotypes between healthy human individuals. Data came from immunoSEQ multiplex PCR; TCRdb stores just in-frame clones and leaves some out. The profile shows roughly 330,000 clones, over 65% of them singletons. The germline CDR1 and CDR2 sequences are SGHRS and YFSETQ. V was clipped by 5 bases and J by 4 bases; unmatched bases: 10. CDR3 length: 16 amino acids. The rearrangement uses TRBV5-1 and TRBJ2-3; 10 bases match TRBD2. The sequence was obtained from a man in his thirties or forties in good health. The sequencing input was memory CD4+ T cells sorted from blood. Noted subset: CD45RA-negative fraction. DNA of the CDR3: TGCGCCAGCAGGCCTACTAGCGGGATGGACCCAGATACGCAGTATTTT. Its protein is CASRPTSGMDPDTQYF.